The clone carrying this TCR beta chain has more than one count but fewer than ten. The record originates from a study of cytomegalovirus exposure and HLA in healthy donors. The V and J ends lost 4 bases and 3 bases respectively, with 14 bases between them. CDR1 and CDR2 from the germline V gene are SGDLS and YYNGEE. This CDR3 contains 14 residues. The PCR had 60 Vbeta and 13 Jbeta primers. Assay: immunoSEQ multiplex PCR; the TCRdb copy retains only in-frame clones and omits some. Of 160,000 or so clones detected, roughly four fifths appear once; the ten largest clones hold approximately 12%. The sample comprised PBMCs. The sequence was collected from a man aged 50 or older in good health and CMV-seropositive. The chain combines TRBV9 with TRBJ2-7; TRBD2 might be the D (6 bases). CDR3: CASSWRDQDYEQYF. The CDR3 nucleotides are TGTGCCAGCAGCTGGCGGGACCAAGACTACGAGCAGTACTTC.